One and the same sample provided the 6 T cell receptor beta chains below, sequenced in a study of blood T cell repertoires in COVID-19. Sequencing used immunoSEQ multiplex PCR; TCRdb keeps in-frame clones, though not all of them. This sample has 59,000 or so clones, with around 67% found just once. The sequenced material came from peripheral blood. The receptors originated from a woman between 45 and 60 years old with active or convalescent COVID-19.

This clone was observed a few times. The chain links TRBV7-9 to TRBJ2-3; TRBD1 might be the D (5 bases). Per the germline V gene, CDR1 is SEHNR and CDR2 is FQNEAQ (reference sequence). The V and J ends lost 2 bases and 4 bases respectively, with 7 bases between them. This CDR3 has 13 amino acids. The chain's CDR3 is CASSLIGADTQYF. CDR3 in DNA: TGTGCCAGCAGCTTAATAGGGGCAGATACGCAGTATTTT.

The J gene is TRBJ1-1, the V gene TRBV18; weak D call: TRBD1 (6 bases). Germline assignment: CDR1 KGHSH and CDR2 LQKENI. The V and J ends lost 4 bases and 3 bases respectively, with 18 bases between them. The length of the CDR3 is 16 residues. The CDR3 DNA follows: TGTGCCAGCTCACGCCAACCAGGGGTGTGGTACACTGAAGCTTTCTTT. Protein sequence: CASSRQPGVWYTEAFF.

The V call is TRBV9, the J call TRBJ1-3, with 7 positions matching TRBD1. There are 16 residues in the CDR3. Trimming removed 4 bases from V and 4 bases from J; junction bases left unmatched: 11. Germline CDR1 and CDR2: SGDLS and YYNGEE. CDR3 sequence: CASSPSSGQAGNTIYF. The CDR3, as DNA: TGTGCCAGCAGCCCAAGCTCAGGACAGGCGGGAAACACCATATATTTT.

The gene calls are TRBV10-1 and TRBJ2-3; tentative D call: TRBD2 (5 bases). The CDR3 sequence is 14 residues long. The germline V gene encodes CDR1 WNHNN and CDR2 SYGVQD (reference sequence). V lost 6 bases and J lost 1, with 11 bases in between. CDR3 nucleotide sequence: TGCGCCAGCAGCCAAAGGCGGGGCACAGATACGCAGTATTTT. Translating gives CASSQRRGTDTQYF.

The chain joins TRBV7-9 to TRBJ2-5; 8 nucleotides match TRBD1. V was clipped by 5 bases and J by 5 bases; unmatched bases: 7. Germline-derived CDR1 and CDR2 are SEHNR and FQNEAQ (reference sequence). There are 14 residues in the CDR3. CDR3 amino acids: CASSLGQAAETQYF. In nucleotides, the CDR3 is TGTGCCAGCAGCCTGGGACAGGCCGCGGAGACCCAGTACTTC.

This chain joins TRBV20-1 and TRBJ2-2; no firm D call. Germline V gene sequence: CDR1 DFQATT, CDR2 SNEGSKA (reference sequence). The CDR3 is 15 amino acids. V gave up 3 bases and J gave up 1 base, with 12 bases separating them. The CDR3 loop is CSASLVRGNTGELFF. The CDR3 coding sequence is TGCAGTGCTAGTCTGGTCCGAGGGAACACCGGGGAGCTGTTTTTT.